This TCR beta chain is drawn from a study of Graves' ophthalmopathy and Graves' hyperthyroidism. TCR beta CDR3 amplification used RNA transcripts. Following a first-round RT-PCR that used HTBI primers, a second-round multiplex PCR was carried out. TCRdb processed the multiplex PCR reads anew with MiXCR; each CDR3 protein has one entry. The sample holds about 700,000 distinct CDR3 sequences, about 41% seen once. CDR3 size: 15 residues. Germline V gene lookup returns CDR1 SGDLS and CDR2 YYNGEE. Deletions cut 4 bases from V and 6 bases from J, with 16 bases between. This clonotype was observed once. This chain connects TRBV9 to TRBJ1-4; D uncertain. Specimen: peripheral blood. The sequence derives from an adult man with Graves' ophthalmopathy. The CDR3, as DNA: TGTGCCAGCAGCCCACCCGAGGGATCAGATGAAAAACTGTTTTTT. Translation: CASSPPEGSDEKLFF.